Each of the 24 T cell receptor beta chains below was sequenced from the same sample in a study of Ad26.COV2.S vaccination and SARS-CoV-2 variants. Treatment specified: some 20 received Ad26.COV2.S at low or high dose, single or two shots; 5 received placebo; per-sample allocation not given. Day 63 after the first vaccine or placebo injection was the time point for sampling. The table came from immunoSEQ multiplex PCR; TCRdb's copy has only in-frame clones and leaves some out. This table holds more than 400,000 clones, 90% found once. The source was peripheral blood, collected in a trial of Ad26.COV2.S vaccine versus placebo. These receptors all come from a person aged 18-60 years who received the Ad26.COV2.S COVID-19 vaccine or a placebo.

This rearrangement joins TRBV5-1 to TRBJ2-2; TRBD1 agrees at 9 bases. In germline, CDR1 is SGHRS, CDR2 YFSETQ. The CDR3 is made up of 16 amino acids. J was trimmed by 0 bases and V by 4 bases; bases with no gene match: 4. The CDR3 loop is CASSPRTGANTGELFF. The CDR3 DNA reads as TGCGCCAGCAGCCCCAGGACAGGGGCGAACACCGGGGAGCTGTTTTTT.

V usage is TRBV9 and J usage is TRBJ1-2; 7 bases match TRBD1. Unmatched junction bases numbered 5, after V lost 4 bases and J lost 2 bases. The CDR3 contains 14 residues. Germline CDR1 and CDR2: SGDLS and YYNGEE. CDR3 region: CASSRDSLNYGYTF. CDR3 bases: TGTGCCAGCAGCCGGGACAGCCTCAACTATGGCTACACCTTC.

J is TRBJ1-5 and V is TRBV28; D call uncertain. The CDR3 consists of 15 residues. Germline values: CDR1 MDHEN, CDR2 SYDVKM. V was trimmed by 7 bases and J by 7 bases, leaving 20 bases between them. CDR3 nucleotides: TGTGCCAGCAACACCCCCCAGGTCGGATGGCAGCCCCAGCATTTT. This translates into CASNTPQVGWQPQHF.

This chain links TRBV19 with TRBJ2-3, with D possibly TRBD1 on 6 matching bases. V gave up 4 bases and J gave up 2 bases, with 7 bases separating them. The V gene's germline CDR1 is LNHDA and CDR2 SQIVND (reference sequence). This CDR3 has 13 amino acids. In nucleotides, the CDR3 is TGTGCCAGTAGTAACAGGGACACAGATACGCAGTATTTT. This encodes CASSNRDTDTQYF.

There are a few counts of this clone. The chain recombines TRBV7-2 with TRBJ2-2, with a tentative D call TRBD1 (5 bases). The length of the CDR3 is 11 residues. V lost 8 bases and J lost 6, with 7 bases in between. Germline lookup yields CDR1 SGHTA and CDR2 FQGNSA. As DNA, the CDR3 is TGTGCCAGCCAGGGCGCCGGGGAGCTGTTTTTT. Residues: CASQGAGELFF.

In its sample, this clone was seen once. This rearrangement joins TRBV5-6 to TRBJ1-2, with D perhaps TRBD1 (6 bases). The V end was cut by 0 bases, the J end by 2 bases, with 11 bases between. Per the germline V gene, CDR1 is SGHDT and CDR2 is YYEEEE. The CDR3 spans 15 residues. In DNA, the CDR3 is TGTGCCAGCAGCTTGGTAGGCAGGGGAAACTATGGCTACACCTTC. Its translation: CASSLVGRGNYGYTF.

The sample holds one count of this clone. This sequence joins TRBV5-5 and TRBJ1-4; TRBD1 agrees at 10 bases. The CDR3 has 17 amino acids. The trim removed 4 bases at V and 3 bases at J, leaving 9 bases unmatched. Germline-derived CDR1 and CDR2 are SGHKS and YYEKEE (reference sequence). DNA for the CDR3: TGTGCCAGCAGCCCCGGGACAGGGGATATGTCTAATGAAAAACTGTTTTTT. Its translation is CASSPGTGDMSNEKLFF.

CDR3 sequence: CASSQEGNSPLHF. Here the CDR3 DNA reads TGCGCCAGCAGCCAAGAGGGTAATTCACCCCTCCACTTT. The V call is TRBV4-3, the J call TRBJ1-6; D is undetermined. Trimming shortened V by 0 bases and J by 6 bases, and 3 bases separated the two germline ends. This CDR3 is built from 13 residues. Per the germline V gene, CDR1 is LGHNA and CDR2 is YSLEER.

Only a few counts were recorded for this clone. A much larger clone sits a single nucleotide away, making a read error possible. The J gene is TRBJ2-3, the V gene TRBV6-2 or TRBV6-3; 10 nucleotides match TRBD2. This CDR3 comprises 14 residues. The germline V gene encodes CDR1 MNHEY and CDR2 SVGEGT. V lost 2 bases, J lost 4 bases, and 0 bases stayed unmatched. CDR3 bases: TGTGCCAGCAGTTACGGGACTAGCGCAGATACGCAGTATTTT. This codes for CASSYGTSADTQYF.

The chain joins TRBV9 to TRBJ2-7; no firm D call. This CDR3 is 13 amino acids long. The V gene's germline CDR1 is SGDLS and CDR2 YYNGEE. V lost 3 bases, J lost 4 bases, and 11 bases lay in between. In nucleotides, the CDR3 is TGTGCCAGCAGCGCCTCGAACGGTTACGAGCAGTACTTC. It encodes CASSASNGYEQYF.

The V call is TRBV5-1, the J call TRBJ1-1, with D uncertain. V was trimmed by 0 bases and J by 2 bases, leaving 11 bases between them. CDR3 length equals 15 residues. CDR1 SGHRS and CDR2 YFSETQ come from the germline V gene. The CDR3 DNA follows: TGCGCCAGCAGCTTGGCCGGGCAGACTAACACTGAAGCTTTCTTT. Amino acids: CASSLAGQTNTEAFF.

V and J are TRBV18 and TRBJ1-2; D remains ambiguous. The length of the CDR3 is 13 residues. Germline V gene sequence: CDR1 KGHSH, CDR2 LQKENI. Trimming left V 3 bases short and J 8 bases short, with 13 bases between. CDR3 sequence reads: CASSPERALGYTF. CDR3 in DNA: TGTGCCAGCTCACCGGAAAGGGCGTTGGGCTACACCTTC.

V gene TRBV9 combines with J gene TRBJ2-5; 7 bases fit TRBD1. Germline CDR1 and CDR2: SGDLS and YYNGEE. The V gene end was trimmed by 2 bases and the J gene end by 5 bases; junction bases not matched to a gene: 9. CDR3 size: 15 residues. The CDR3 loop is CASSVNEGAGETQYF. The CDR3 DNA sequence: TGTGCCAGCAGCGTGAACGAGGGGGCAGGGGAGACCCAGTACTTC.

As to this clone: The junction departs from germline at one end; a sequencing error may be responsible. This chain uses TRBV7-7 with TRBJ2-1; 7 bases agree with TRBD2. The CDR3 has 15 residues. The germline CDR1 and CDR2 sequences are SSHAT and FNYEAQ (reference sequence). As DNA, the CDR3 is TGTGCTAGCAGCTTATCTAGCGGTGTCCGGTATGAGCAGTTCTTC. It codes for CASSLSSGVRYEQFF.

The sample holds one count of this clone. This chain joins TRBV7-9 and TRBJ2-7; D is possibly TRBD2 (5 bases). V dropped 5 bases and J dropped 3 bases, with 14 bases sitting between them. The CDR3 spans 14 residues. The V gene's germline CDR1 is SEHNR and CDR2 FQNEAQ (reference sequence). The DNA for the CDR3 is TGTGCCAGCAGCCGAGTGGTAAGCGGCTACGAGCAGTACTTC. Translated, it gives CASSRVVSGYEQYF.

This clone was observed a single time. The rearrangement uses TRBV5-1 and TRBJ2-7; 14 bases match TRBD2. Germline V lookup: CDR1 SGHRS, CDR2 YFSETQ. The CDR3 loop spans 18 amino acids. J was trimmed by 3 bases and V by 4 bases; bases with no gene match: 12. CDR3 protein: CASSERGLAGALVYEQYF. CDR3 nucleotides: TGCGCCAGCAGCGAGCGGGGACTAGCGGGAGCATTAGTCTACGAGCAGTACTTC.

V and J are TRBV5-1 and TRBJ2-3; maybe TRBD2 (5 bases). This CDR3 spans 14 amino acids. V shed 8 bases and J shed 1 base, with 14 bases lying between them. Germline V gives CDR1 SGHRS, CDR2 YFSETQ. CDR3 DNA: TGCGCCAGTGGAGGCGTCTCTGGCACAGATACGCAGTATTTT. Translation gives CASGGVSGTDTQYF.

The chain is built from TRBV24-1 and TRBJ2-1; TRBD2 is a possible D gene (6 bases). CDR1 is KGHDR, CDR2 SFDVKD, per germline. The V end lost 9 bases, the J end lost 8 bases, and 22 bases lay between the germline ends. The CDR3 is made up of 15 amino acids. As DNA, the CDR3 is TGTGCCACCGCCGTCGATCGCGGGGTAGGGGATGAGCAGTTCTTC. Translating it yields CATAVDRGVGDEQFF.

This CDR3 reads CASSSSEAVYNTDTQYF. The CDR3, as DNA: TGTGCCAGCAGCTCCTCTGAGGCAGTCTACAACACAGATACGCAGTATTTT. This rearrangement joins TRBV11-2 to TRBJ2-3; no firm D call. Trimming left V 4 bases short and J 2 bases short, with 19 bases between. There are 17 residues in the CDR3. CDR1 and CDR2 from the germline V gene are SGHAT and FQNNGV.

V and J are TRBV5-6 and TRBJ2-1, with a possible D match to TRBD1 (5 bases). The ends were cut back, 8 bases at V and 7 bases at J, with 16 bases in the middle. Per the germline V gene, CDR1 is SGHDT and CDR2 is YYEEEE. The CDR3 is 13 amino acids. The CDR3 region has the DNA TGTGCCAGTAAACAGGTAATGGGGAATGAGCAGTTCTTC. Translated: CASKQVMGNEQFF.

The chain carries TRBV19 and TRBJ2-7; 7 positions agree with TRBD1. J lost 3 bases, V lost 1 base, and 6 bases had no gene match. The CDR3 sequence is 15 residues long. Germline V gene sequence: CDR1 LNHDA, CDR2 SQIVND (reference sequence). DNA of the CDR3: TGTGCCAGTAGTATAGGTGGACAGGCTTACTACGAGCAGTACTTC. Translated: CASSIGGQAYYEQYF.

V gene TRBV9 combines with J gene TRBJ2-1, with 10 bases that match TRBD2. V shed 4 bases and J 8 bases; nucleotides not matched to a gene: 21. Germline CDR1 SGDLS, CDR2 YYNGEE. The CDR3 length is 19 residues. The CDR3 DNA is TGTGCCAGCAGCCCCCCAAGAGGGCTAGCGGGAGCAGGGGCGGATGAGCAGTTCTTC. Amino acids: CASSPPRGLAGAGADEQFF.

DNA of the CDR3: TGTGCCAGCAGTGCGACACGTCCAGGGGGCCCAGATACGCAGTATTTT. This translates into CASSATRPGGPDTQYF. This chain joins TRBV28 and TRBJ2-3; 8 bases map to TRBD1. This CDR3 comprises 16 residues. Per the germline V gene, CDR1 is MDHEN and CDR2 is SYDVKM. With 5 bases clipped from V and 4 bases from J, the junction kept 11 bases outside the gene matches.

The CDR3 is CASFNNYGYTF. As DNA, the CDR3 is TGTGCCAGCTTCAATAACTATGGCTACACCTTC. V gene TRBV12-3 or TRBV12-4 combines with J gene TRBJ1-2; D is unresolved. The CDR3 is 11 residues long. The ends were cut back, 8 bases at V and 1 base at J, with 5 bases in the middle.